The 10 T cell receptor beta chains listed next were all sequenced from one sample in a study of vaccination and CD4 T cells after COVID-19. Noted treatment: roughly 11-day PBMC culture with coronavirus spike peptide pools or control peptides (ViraFEST assay). Cultured CD4+ T cells had their DNA profiled by the Oncomine TCR Beta short-read assay. One entry per CDR3 protein results from TCRdb running MiXCR on the PCR reads. This table has around 16,000 distinct CDR3 sequences, 44% appearing once. These receptors have no identified antigens. Sequencing used CD4+ T cells from blood, cultured in vitro. The receptors here all came from a human donor who had recovered from COVID-19.

This clonotype is classed as medium-sized (0.01 to 0.1%). This rearrangement joins TRBV20-1 to TRBJ1-5; 9 nucleotides align to TRBD1. Germline loops: CDR1 DFQATT, CDR2 SNEGSKA (reference sequence). There are 14 residues in the CDR3. Trimming took 6 bases from V and 6 from J; bases not matched to a gene: 9. CDR3 in amino acids: CSANSGTGIQPQHF. CDR3 sequence (DNA): TGCAGTGCAAACTCCGGGACAGGGATTCAGCCCCAGCATTTT.

This chain joins TRBV5-1 and TRBJ2-1, with 7 nucleotides matching TRBD2. V dropped 3 bases and J dropped 3; count of bases not matched to a gene: 9. The CDR3 totals 16 residues. Germline CDR1 and CDR2: SGHRS and YFSETQ. CDR3 sequence (DNA): TGCGCCAGCAGCTGGGGTTCGGGCGGGAGCTACAATGAGCAGTTCTTC. Its protein product is CASSWGSGGSYNEQFF.

This clonotype is labeled as medium-sized (0.01 to 0.1%). The gene calls are TRBV15 and TRBJ2-1, with TRBD2 matching 12 bases. The CDR3 loop spans 15 amino acids. The V gene's germline CDR1 is LNHNV and CDR2 YYDKDF (reference sequence). J was trimmed by 6 bases and V by 1 base; bases with no gene match: 1. CDR3 amino acids: CATSRGLAGVNEQFF. The CDR3 DNA is TGTGCCACCAGCAGAGGACTAGCGGGAGTCAATGAGCAGTTCTTC.

This clonotype came up a few times. The chain recombines TRBV5-1 with TRBJ2-5; 10 bases fit TRBD2. The length of the CDR3 is 19 residues. Per germline, CDR1 SGHRS and CDR2 YFSETQ. Germline trimming cut 4 bases from V and 4 bases from J; bases unmatched to any gene: 19. This CDR3 reads CASSLPPAGTSELGETQYF. Written as DNA, the CDR3 is TGCGCCAGCAGCCTCCCCCCCGCTGGGACTAGCGAGTTGGGAGAGACCCAGTACTTC. Complete variable domain (other parts from reference TRBV5-1 and TRBJ2-5): KAGVTQTPRYLIKTRGQQVTLSCSPISGHRSVSWYQQTPGQGLQFLFEYFSETQRNKGNFPGRFSGRQFSNSRSEMNVSTLELGDSALYLCASSLPPAGTSELGETQYFGPGTRLLVL.

The chain has TRBV27 and TRBJ2-1; 9 bases agree with TRBD2. Trimming cost V 4 bases and J 7 bases; bases outside gene matches: 5. Germline V gives CDR1 MNHEY, CDR2 SMNVEV (reference sequence). The CDR3 spans 14 residues. Written as DNA, the CDR3 is TGTGCCAGCAGTTCCAGCGGGAGGAGTAATGAGCAGTTCTTC. Translated: CASSSSGRSNEQFF.

The J gene is TRBJ2-2, the V gene TRBV19, with a tentative D call TRBD1 (5 bases). This CDR3 spans 15 amino acids. V dropped 6 bases and J dropped 1 base, with 12 bases sitting between them. Germline V lookup: CDR1 LNHDA, CDR2 SQIVND (reference sequence). CDR3 sequence: CASRRGQVNTGELFF. The CDR3 DNA follows: TGTGCCAGTAGACGAGGACAAGTGAACACCGGGGAGCTGTTTTTT. Using reference TRBV19 and TRBJ2-2 for the parts outside the CDR3, the full variable domain is DGGITQSPKYLFRKEGQNVTLSCEQNLNHDAMYWYRQDPGQGLRLIYYSQIVNDFQKGDIAEGYSVSREKKESFPLTVTSAQKNPTAFYLCASRRGQVNTGELFFGEGSRLTVL.

This clonotype is judged medium-sized (0.01 to 0.1%). The J gene is TRBJ1-1, the V gene TRBV20-1; TRBD1 is a possible D gene (5 bases). V lost 4 bases and J lost 4, with 7 bases in between. Germline assignment: CDR1 DFQATT and CDR2 SNEGSKA (reference sequence). This CDR3 comprises 11 residues. The CDR3 is CSANGGTEAFF. The CDR3, as DNA: TGCAGTGCTAACGGGGGCACTGAAGCTTTCTTT.

The chain uses TRBV27 and TRBJ2-5, with unresolved D. Germline V lookup: CDR1 MNHEY, CDR2 SMNVEV (reference sequence). The CDR3 sequence is 13 residues long. With 6 bases removed from V and 5 bases from J, the gap between germline ends came to 13 bases. The DNA of the CDR3 is TGTGCCAGCAGGAGTAGGATGGCCGAGACCCAGTACTTC. This encodes CASRSRMAETQYF.

The CDR3 reads CASSLAYAGSNYGYTF. As DNA, the CDR3 is TGTGCCAGCAGCTTAGCGTACGCGGGGTCTAACTATGGCTACACCTTC. The chain employs TRBV7-8 and TRBJ1-2; no clear D gene. From germline, CDR1 is SGHVS and CDR2 FQNEAQ. The CDR3 extends over 16 amino acids. The V end was cut by 0 bases, the J end by 0 bases, with 11 bases between. Full variable domain (outside the CDR3, taken from reference TRBV7-8 and TRBJ1-2): GAGVSQSPRYKVAKRGQDVALRCDPISGHVSLFWYQQALGQGPEFLTYFQNEAQLDKSGLPSDRFFAERPEGSVSTLKIQRTQQEDSAVYLCASSLAYAGSNYGYTFGSGTRLTVV.

The chain has TRBV7-2 and TRBJ2-2, with D tentatively TRBD1 or TRBD2 (5 bases each). The V end lost 1 base, the J end lost 6 bases, and 9 bases lay between the germline ends. Per germline, CDR1 SGHTA and CDR2 FQGNSA. CDR3 length: 14 residues. The CDR3 DNA reads TGTGCCAGCAGCTTAGGGGACGGGTCCGGGGAGCTGTTTTTT. Translation: CASSLGDGSGELFF.